This TCR beta chain appears in the sequencing data of a study of blood T cells in healthy people across ages. Study-level findings and limits: Estimates drawn from one million T cells were deemed to understate diversity.

This CDR3 has 16 residues. J was trimmed by 3 bases and V by 4 bases; bases with no gene match: 9. Germline values: CDR1 SGHRS, CDR2 YFSETQ. As to this clonotype: Its antigen is unidentified. Given a much more abundant clone one base away, this may be a read error.

The use of a sample-barcoded 5' primer and a J-beta primer mix characterized a second PCR of roughly 6 to 11 cycles. Sequencing yielded, for each sample, at least 2.5 million paired-end reads carrying CDR3. In TCRdb, the 5' RACE reads were re-called with MiXCR into one record per CDR3 protein. The data show some 890,000 distinct CDR3 sequences, around 29% seen once. The data also belong to a second study, concerning T cells of mothers and their children.

The V and J genes are TRBV5-1 and TRBJ2-4, with 8 positions matching TRBD2. The TCR originated in a woman in her thirties or forties in good health. The sample was blood. CDR3 sequence: CASSPSSGDYKNIQYF. In nucleotides, the CDR3 is TGCGCCAGCAGCCCGAGTAGCGGGGACTACAAAAACATTCAGTACTTC.